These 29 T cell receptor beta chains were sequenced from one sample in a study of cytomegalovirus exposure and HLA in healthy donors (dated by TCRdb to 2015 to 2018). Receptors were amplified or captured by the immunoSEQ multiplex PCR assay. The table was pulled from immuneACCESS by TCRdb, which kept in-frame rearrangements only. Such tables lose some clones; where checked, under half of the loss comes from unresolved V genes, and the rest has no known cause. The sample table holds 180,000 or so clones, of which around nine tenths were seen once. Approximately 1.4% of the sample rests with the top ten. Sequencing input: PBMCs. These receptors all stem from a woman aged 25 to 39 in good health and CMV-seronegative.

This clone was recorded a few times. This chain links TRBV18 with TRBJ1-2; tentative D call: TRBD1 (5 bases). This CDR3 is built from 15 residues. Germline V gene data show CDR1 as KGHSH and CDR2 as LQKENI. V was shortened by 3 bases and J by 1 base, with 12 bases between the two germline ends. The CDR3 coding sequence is TGTGCCAGCTCACCTCCCCGGGGGGTTAACTATGGCTACACCTTC. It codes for CASSPPRGVNYGYTF.

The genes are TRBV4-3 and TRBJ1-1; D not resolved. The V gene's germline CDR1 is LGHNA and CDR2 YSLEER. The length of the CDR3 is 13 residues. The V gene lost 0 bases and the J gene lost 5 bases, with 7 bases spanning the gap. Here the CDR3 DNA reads TGCGCCAGCAGCCAAGATCTTCGGACTGAAGCTTTCTTT. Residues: CASSQDLRTEAFF.

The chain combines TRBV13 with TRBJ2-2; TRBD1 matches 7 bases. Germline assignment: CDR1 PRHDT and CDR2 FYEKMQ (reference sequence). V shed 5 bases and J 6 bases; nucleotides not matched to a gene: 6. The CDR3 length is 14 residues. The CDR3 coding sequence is TGTGCCAGCAGCCCCGGACAGGTCTCCGGGGAGCTGTTTTTT. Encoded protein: CASSPGQVSGELFF.

The CDR3 bases are TGTGCCAGCTCCCAGCGGTTGACCTATGGCTACACCTTC. Residues: CASSQRLTYGYTF. The V gene is TRBV6-1, the J gene TRBJ1-2, with D unclear. The CDR3 sequence is 13 residues long. Germline V gene lookup returns CDR1 MNHNS and CDR2 SASEGT. Trimming pared 8 bases from V and 4 bases from J, leaving 14 bases between.

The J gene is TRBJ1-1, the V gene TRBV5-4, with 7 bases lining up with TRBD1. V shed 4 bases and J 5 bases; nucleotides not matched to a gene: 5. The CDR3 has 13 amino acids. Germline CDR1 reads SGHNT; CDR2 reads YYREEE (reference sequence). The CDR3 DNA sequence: TGTGCCAGCAGCCCTCAGGGGGATACTGAAGCTTTCTTT. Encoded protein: CASSPQGDTEAFF.

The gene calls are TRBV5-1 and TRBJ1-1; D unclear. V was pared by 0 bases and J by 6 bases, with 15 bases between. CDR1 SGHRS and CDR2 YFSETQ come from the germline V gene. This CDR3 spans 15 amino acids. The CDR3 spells CASSLEWAVNAEAFF. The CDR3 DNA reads TGCGCCAGCAGCTTGGAGTGGGCAGTAAATGCTGAAGCTTTCTTT.

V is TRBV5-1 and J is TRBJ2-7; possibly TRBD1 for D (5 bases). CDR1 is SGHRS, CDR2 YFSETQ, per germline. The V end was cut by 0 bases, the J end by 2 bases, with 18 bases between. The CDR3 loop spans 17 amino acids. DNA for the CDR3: TGCGCCAGCAGCTTGGGCTTAGTGGGGCCAGAGACCTACGAGCAGTACTTC. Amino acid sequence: CASSLGLVGPETYEQYF.

The CDR3 DNA follows: TGTGCCAGCAGCTTCCCCTCCAGGGATGAGCAGTTCTTC. Amino acid sequence: CASSFPSRDEQFF. The chain combines TRBV5-4 with TRBJ2-1, with TRBD1 as a possible D gene (5 bases). Deletions cut 2 bases from V and 8 bases from J, with 11 bases between. CDR3 length: 13 residues. Germline V gene lookup returns CDR1 SGHNT and CDR2 YYREEE (reference sequence).

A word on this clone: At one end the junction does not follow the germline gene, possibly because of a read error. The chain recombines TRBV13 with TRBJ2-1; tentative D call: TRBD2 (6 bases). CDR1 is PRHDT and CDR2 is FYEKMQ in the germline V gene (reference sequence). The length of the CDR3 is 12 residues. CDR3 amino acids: CASSWMEGSMVF. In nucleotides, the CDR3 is TGTGCCAGCAGCTGGATGGAGGGATCCATGGTCTTC.

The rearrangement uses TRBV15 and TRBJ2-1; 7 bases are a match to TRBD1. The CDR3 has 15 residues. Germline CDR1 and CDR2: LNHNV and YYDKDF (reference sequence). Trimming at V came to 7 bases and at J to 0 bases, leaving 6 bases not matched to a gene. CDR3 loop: CATNVGDSSYNEQFF. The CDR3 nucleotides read TGTGCCACCAACGTGGGGGACAGCTCCTACAATGAGCAGTTCTTC.

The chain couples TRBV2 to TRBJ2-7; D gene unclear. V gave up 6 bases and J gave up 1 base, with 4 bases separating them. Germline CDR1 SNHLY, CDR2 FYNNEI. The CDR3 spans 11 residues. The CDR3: CASRQSYEQYF. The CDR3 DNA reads TGTGCCAGCAGACAGTCCTACGAGCAGTACTTC.

The CDR3 loop is CASSYGQTSSYEQYF. CDR3 DNA: TGTGCCAGCAGCTACGGACAGACGTCCTCCTACGAGCAGTACTTC. This chain uses TRBV5-4 with TRBJ2-7; tentatively, D is TRBD1 (6 bases). This CDR3 has 15 residues. Germline-derived CDR1 and CDR2 are SGHNT and YYREEE (reference sequence). V was trimmed by 3 bases and J by 0 bases, leaving 13 bases between them.

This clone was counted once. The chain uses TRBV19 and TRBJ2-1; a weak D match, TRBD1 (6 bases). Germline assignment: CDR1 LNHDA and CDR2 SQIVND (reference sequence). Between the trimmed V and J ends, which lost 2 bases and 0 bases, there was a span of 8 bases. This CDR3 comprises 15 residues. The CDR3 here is CASSIQGNSYNEQFF. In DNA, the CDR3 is TGTGCCAGTAGTATACAGGGGAACTCCTACAATGAGCAGTTCTTC.

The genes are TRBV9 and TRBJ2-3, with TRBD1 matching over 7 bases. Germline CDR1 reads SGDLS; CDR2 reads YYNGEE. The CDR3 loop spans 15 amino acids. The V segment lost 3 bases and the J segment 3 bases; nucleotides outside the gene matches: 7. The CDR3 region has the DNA TGTGCCAGCAGCGAAGACAGGGTGCAGACAGATACGCAGTATTTT. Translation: CASSEDRVQTDTQYF.

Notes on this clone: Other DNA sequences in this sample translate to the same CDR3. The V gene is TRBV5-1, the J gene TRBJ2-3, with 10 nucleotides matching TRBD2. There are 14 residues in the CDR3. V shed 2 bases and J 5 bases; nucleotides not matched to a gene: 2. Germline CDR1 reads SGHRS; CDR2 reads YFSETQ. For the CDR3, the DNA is TGCGCCAGCAGCTTAGCGGGGGGGATAGATACGCAGTATTTT. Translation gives CASSLAGGIDTQYF.

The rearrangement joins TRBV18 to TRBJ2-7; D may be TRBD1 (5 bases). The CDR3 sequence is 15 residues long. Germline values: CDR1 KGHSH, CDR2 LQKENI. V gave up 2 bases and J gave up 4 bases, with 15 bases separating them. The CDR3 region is CASSPFPGKQYEQYF. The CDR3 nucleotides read TGTGCCAGCTCACCATTCCCAGGGAAACAATACGAGCAGTACTTC.

The CDR3 loop is CASSFVESNQPQHF. In nucleotides, the CDR3 is TGTGCCAGCAGCTTCGTGGAGAGCAATCAGCCCCAGCATTTT. The chain recombines TRBV5-5 with TRBJ1-5; D is unresolved. CDR3 size: 14 residues. Germline lookup yields CDR1 SGHKS and CDR2 YYEKEE (reference sequence). Trimming cost V 2 bases and J 1 base, with 7 bases left between them. Complete variable domain (other parts from reference TRBV5-5 and TRBJ1-5): DAGVTQSPTHLIKTRGQQVTLRCSPISGHKSVSWYQQVLGQGPQFIFQYYEKEERGRGNFPDRFSARQFPNYSSELNVNALLLGDSALYLCASSFVESNQPQHFGDGTRLSIL.

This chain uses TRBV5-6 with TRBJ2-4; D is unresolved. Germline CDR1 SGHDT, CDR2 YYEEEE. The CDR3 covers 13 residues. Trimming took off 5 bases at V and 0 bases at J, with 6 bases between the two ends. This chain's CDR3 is CASSQVAKNIQYF. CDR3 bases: TGTGCCAGCAGTCAGGTAGCCAAAAACATTCAGTACTTC.

CDR3 region: CASSQVAGGGEQYF. The CDR3 region has the DNA TGCGCCAGCAGCCAAGTAGCGGGGGGGGGCGAGCAGTACTTC. The chain carries TRBV4-1 and TRBJ2-7; 11 bases fit TRBD2. Germline trimming cut 1 base from V and 6 bases from J; bases unmatched to any gene: 2. Germline assignment: CDR1 MGHRA and CDR2 YSYEKL. The CDR3 extends over 14 amino acids.

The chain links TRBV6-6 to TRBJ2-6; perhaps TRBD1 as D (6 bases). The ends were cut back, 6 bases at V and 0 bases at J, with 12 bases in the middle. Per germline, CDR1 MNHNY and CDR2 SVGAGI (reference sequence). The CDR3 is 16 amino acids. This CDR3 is CASRRRQASGANVLTF. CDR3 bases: TGTGCCAGCAGGAGACGACAGGCCTCTGGGGCCAACGTCCTGACTTTC.

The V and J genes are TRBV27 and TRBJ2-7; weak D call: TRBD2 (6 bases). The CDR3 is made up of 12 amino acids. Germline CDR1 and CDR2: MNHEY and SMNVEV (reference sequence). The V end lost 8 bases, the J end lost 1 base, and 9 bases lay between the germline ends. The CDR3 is CASGTVSYEQYF. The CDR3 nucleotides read TGTGCCAGCGGGACTGTATCCTACGAGCAGTACTTC.

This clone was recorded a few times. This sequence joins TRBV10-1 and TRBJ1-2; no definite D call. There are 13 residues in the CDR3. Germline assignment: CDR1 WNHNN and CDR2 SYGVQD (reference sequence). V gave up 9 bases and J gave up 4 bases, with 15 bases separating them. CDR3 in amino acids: CASSESLGYGYTF. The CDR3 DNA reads TGCGCCAGTTCGGAGTCTTTGGGCTATGGCTACACCTTC.

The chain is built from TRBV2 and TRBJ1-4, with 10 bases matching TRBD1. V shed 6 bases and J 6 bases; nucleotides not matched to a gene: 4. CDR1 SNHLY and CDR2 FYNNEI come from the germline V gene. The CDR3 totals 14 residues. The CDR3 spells CASRTGTGDEKLFF. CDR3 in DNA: TGTGCCAGCAGAACCGGGACAGGGGATGAAAAACTGTTTTTT. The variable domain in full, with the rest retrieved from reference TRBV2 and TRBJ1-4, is EPEVTQTPSHQVTQMGQEVILRCVPISNHLYFYWYRQILGQKVEFLVSFYNNEISEKSEIFDDQFSVERPDGSNFTLKIRSTKLEDSAMYFCASRTGTGDEKLFFGSGTQLSVL.

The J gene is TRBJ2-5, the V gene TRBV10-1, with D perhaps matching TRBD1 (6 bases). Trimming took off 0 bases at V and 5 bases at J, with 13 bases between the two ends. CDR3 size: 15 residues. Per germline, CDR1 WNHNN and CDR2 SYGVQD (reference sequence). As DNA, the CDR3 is TGCGCCAGCAGTGAGTCGTCCGCAGGGGAGGAGACCCAGTACTTC. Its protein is CASSESSAGEETQYF.

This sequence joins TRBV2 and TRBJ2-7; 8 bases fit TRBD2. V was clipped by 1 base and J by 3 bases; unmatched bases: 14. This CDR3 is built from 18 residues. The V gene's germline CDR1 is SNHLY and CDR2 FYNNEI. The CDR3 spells CASSEVAAGAHTSYEQYF. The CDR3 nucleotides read TGTGCCAGCAGTGAAGTAGCAGCGGGGGCCCACACAAGCTACGAGCAGTACTTC.

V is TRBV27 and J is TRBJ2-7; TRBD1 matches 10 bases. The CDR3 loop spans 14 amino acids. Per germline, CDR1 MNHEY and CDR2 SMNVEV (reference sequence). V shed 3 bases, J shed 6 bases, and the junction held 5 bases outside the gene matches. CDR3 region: CASSFTGTGVEQYF. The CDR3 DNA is TGTGCCAGCAGTTTTACCGGGACAGGGGTCGAGCAGTACTTC.

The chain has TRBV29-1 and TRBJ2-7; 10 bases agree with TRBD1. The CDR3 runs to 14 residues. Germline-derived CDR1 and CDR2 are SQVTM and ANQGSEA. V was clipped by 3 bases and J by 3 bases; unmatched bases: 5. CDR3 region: CSVEGTGENYEQYF. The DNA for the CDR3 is TGCAGCGTTGAGGGGACAGGGGAGAACTACGAGCAGTACTTC.

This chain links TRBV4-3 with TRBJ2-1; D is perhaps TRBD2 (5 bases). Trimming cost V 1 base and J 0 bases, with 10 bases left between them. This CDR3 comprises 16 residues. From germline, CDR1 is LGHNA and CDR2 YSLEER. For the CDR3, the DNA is TGCGCCAGCAGCCAAGGGCGGGTGGGCTCCTACAATGAGCAGTTCTTC. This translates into CASSQGRVGSYNEQFF.

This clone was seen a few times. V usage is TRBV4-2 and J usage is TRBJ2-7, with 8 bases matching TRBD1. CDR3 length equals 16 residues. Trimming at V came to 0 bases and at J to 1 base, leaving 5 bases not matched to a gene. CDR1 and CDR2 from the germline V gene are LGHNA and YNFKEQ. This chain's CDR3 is CASSQDVGQGSYEQYF. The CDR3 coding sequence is TGTGCCAGCAGCCAAGACGTAGGACAGGGATCCTACGAGCAGTACTTC.